This TCR beta chain was recovered during a study of T cells in Graves' hyperthyroidism and ophthalmopathy. Looking at the study overall: Peripheral blood was obtained at initial diagnosis, preceding any treatment. Study-wide findings and caveats: Most thyroid clonotypes that were expanded above 0.001 also turned up in blood.

The TCR beta CDR3 regions underwent amplification using RNA transcripts as the source. HTBI primers were used for first-round RT-PCR of the TCR CDR3. MiXCR was run by TCRdb on the multiplex PCR reads, yielding one entry per CDR3 protein. In the table there are about 300,000 distinct CDR3 sequences, less than 15% of which are singletons. This clonotype occurred many times. The antigen is unknown. V was trimmed by 6 bases and J by 3 bases, leaving 15 bases between them. This CDR3 is built from 14 residues. Germline V gene data show CDR1 as MNHEY and CDR2 as SMNVEV (reference sequence). This receptor was obtained from a woman in her 30s with Graves' hyperthyroidism that later progressed to Graves' ophthalmopathy. The rearrangement uses TRBV27 and TRBJ2-7; no definite D call. Material: blood. DNA for the CDR3: TGTGCCAGCAGCCCGGTGGGCAGATTCTACGAGCAGTACTTC. This sequence encodes CASSPVGRFYEQYF.